This record covers a single T cell receptor beta chain. This clone was observed a few times. What antigen it recognizes has not been identified. Within one base of it there is no much larger clone, and no base qualities were kept. This specimen belongs to a study of blood T cell repertoires in COVID-19 (dated by TCRdb to the early 2020s). Background for the entire study: Collaborator samples came from the United States, Italy and Spain and covered acute and convalescent phases of COVID-19. The prospective study material was composed of cDNA or gDNA derived from T cells, B-cell-depleted T cells, or PBMCs. The dataset comprised deeply sampled blood TCRbeta repertoires from subjects exposed to, actively infected with, or recovered from COVID-19. The repertoires were released in a freely available public database meant as a resource for research on the immune response to SARS-CoV-2. The samples were drawn from the first 160 participants of the ongoing ImmuneRACE study and from roughly 1,300 subjects provided by 6 global collaborators. A de-identified subject ID, COVID-19 status, age in years and sex were almost always included in the sample metadata. Where available, HLA class I and class II types were obtained from metadata supplied by the sample provider rather than from assay-based typing.

For CDR1 and CDR2, the germline V gene lists SQVTM and ANQGSEA. Measured from the cysteine to the phenylalanine, the CDR3 is 16 residues long. Only the CDR3 DNA is retained, 48 bases long and in frame from the first base. V trim: 3 bases; J trim: 0 bases; unmatched bases: 8. The collaborating institutions used their own protocols to collect whole blood in K2EDTA tubes. Collaborator samples were shipped for TCRbeta analysis as frozen whole blood, isolated PBMCs, or DNA extracted from either sample type. General findings and caveats noted by the study authors: How much clinical and demographic metadata was included differed by source and by participant, and the metadata was provided uncurated.

The immunoSEQ Assay, a bias-controlled multiplex PCR, was used to amplify TCRbeta CDR3 regions from genomic DNA. Under the source paper's analysis protocol: The number of nucleated cells in each sample was estimated from the amplification of reference gene primers within the assay. To quantify the absolute abundance of each unique TCRbeta CDR3 rearrangement, sequence reads were collapsed and filtered. For each sample, productive Simpson clonality was calculated by taking the square root of Simpson's diversity index across productive rearrangements. The table was pulled from immuneACCESS by TCRdb, which kept in-frame rearrangements only. Such tables lose some clones; where checked, under half of the loss comes from unresolved V genes, and the rest has no known cause. V and J calls and clone size are as listed in that table; D and trimming were resolved from the DNA. The sample has some 120,000 clones on record, less than 90% of them singletons. The biggest ten clones account for approximately 2.3% of the sample.

This receptor chain uses TRBV29-1 and TRBJ2-1, with TRBD1 matching 7 junction bases. The sample taken for sequencing was peripheral blood. The receptor comes from a man aged 30 to 45 with acute or convalescent COVID-19. The DNA sequence is given as TGCAGCGTTGACTCGGGACAGCTGTACTCCTACAATGAGCAGTTCTTC. Its translation is CSVDSGQLYSYNEQFF.